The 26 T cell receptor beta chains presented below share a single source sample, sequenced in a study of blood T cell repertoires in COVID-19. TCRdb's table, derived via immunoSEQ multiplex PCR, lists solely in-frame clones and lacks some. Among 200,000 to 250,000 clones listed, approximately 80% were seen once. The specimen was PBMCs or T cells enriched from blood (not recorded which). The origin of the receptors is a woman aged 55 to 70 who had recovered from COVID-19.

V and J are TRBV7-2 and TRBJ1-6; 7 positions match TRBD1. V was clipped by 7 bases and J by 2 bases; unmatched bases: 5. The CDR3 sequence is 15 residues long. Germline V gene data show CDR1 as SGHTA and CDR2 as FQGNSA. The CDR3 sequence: CASTQTGAYNSPLHF. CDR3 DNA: TGTGCCAGCACCCAAACAGGGGCCTATAATTCACCCCTCCACTTT.

In DNA form, the CDR3 reads TGTGCCAGCAGCTCCCCCTGGACAGGGAACACTGAAGCTTTCTTT. This gives the protein CASSSPWTGNTEAFF. This chain connects TRBV5-4 to TRBJ1-1; 7 nucleotides line up with TRBD1. With V trimmed by 3 bases and J by 1 base, 6 bases remained unmatched. The CDR3 totals 15 residues. The V gene's germline CDR1 is SGHNT and CDR2 YYREEE (reference sequence).

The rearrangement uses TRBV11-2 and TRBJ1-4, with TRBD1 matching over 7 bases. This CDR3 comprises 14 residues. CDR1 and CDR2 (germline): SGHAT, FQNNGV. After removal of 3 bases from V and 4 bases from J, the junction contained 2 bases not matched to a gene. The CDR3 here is CASSFRQGNEKLFF. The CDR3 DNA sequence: TGTGCCAGCAGCTTTCGACAGGGTAATGAAAAACTGTTTTTT.

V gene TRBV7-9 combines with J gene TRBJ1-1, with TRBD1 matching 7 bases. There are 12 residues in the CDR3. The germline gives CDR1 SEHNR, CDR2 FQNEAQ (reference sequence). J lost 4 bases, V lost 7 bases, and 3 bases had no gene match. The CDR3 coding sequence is TGTGCCAGCATCGCAGGGGGCACTGAAGCTTTCTTT. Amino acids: CASIAGGTEAFF.

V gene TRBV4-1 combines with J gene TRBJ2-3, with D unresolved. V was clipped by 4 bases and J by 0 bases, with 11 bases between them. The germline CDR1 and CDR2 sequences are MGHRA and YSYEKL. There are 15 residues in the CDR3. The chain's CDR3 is CASSPTLGSTDTQYF. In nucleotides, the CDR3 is TGCGCCAGCAGCCCAACGCTGGGCAGCACAGATACGCAGTATTTT.

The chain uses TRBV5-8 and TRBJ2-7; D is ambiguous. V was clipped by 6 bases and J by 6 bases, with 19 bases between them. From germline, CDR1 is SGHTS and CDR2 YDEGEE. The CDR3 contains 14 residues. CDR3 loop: CASTTTRRLGEQYF. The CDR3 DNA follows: TGTGCCAGCACCACAACGCGGCGTTTGGGCGAGCAGTACTTC. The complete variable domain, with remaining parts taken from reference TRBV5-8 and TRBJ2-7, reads EAGVTQSPTHLIKTRGQQATLRCSPISGHTSVYWYQQALGLGLQFLLWYDEGEERNRGNFPPRFSGRQFPNYSSELNVNALELEDSALYLCASTTTRRLGEQYFGPGTRLTVT.

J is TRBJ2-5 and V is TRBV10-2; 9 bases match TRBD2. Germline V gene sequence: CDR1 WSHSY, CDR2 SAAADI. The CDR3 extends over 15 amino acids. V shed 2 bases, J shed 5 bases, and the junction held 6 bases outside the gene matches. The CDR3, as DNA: TGCGCCAGCAGTGAGGCGGGGGGGCCATGGGAGACCCAGTACTTC. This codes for CASSEAGGPWETQYF.

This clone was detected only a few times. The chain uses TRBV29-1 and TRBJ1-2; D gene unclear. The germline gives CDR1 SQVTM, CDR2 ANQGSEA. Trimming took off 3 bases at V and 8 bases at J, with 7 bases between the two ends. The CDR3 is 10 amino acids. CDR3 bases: TGCAGCGTTGACTCAGGAGGCTACACCTTC. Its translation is CSVDSGGYTF.

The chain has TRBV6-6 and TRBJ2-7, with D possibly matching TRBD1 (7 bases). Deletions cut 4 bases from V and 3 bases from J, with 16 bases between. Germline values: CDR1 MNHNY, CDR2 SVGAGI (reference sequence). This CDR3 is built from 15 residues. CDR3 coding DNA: TGTGCCAGCAGTTCAAAGACAGGGAGGTTCTACGAGCAGTACTTC. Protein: CASSSKTGRFYEQYF.

CDR3 protein: CASSTLGQGKTGELFF. DNA of the CDR3: TGTGCCAGCAGCACCCTCGGACAGGGAAAGACCGGGGAGCTGTTTTTT. The V call is TRBV13, the J call TRBJ2-2, with 8 bases matching TRBD1. The CDR3 is 16 residues long. Germline assignment: CDR1 PRHDT and CDR2 FYEKMQ (reference sequence). Unmatched junction bases numbered 10, after V lost 5 bases and J lost 5 bases.

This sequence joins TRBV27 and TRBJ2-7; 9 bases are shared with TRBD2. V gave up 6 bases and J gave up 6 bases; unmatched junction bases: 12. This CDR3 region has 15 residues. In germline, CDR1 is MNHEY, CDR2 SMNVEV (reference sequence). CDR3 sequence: CASSRRGGASLEQYF. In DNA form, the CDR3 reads TGTGCCAGCAGCCGACGCGGGGGGGCGTCCCTCGAGCAGTACTTC.

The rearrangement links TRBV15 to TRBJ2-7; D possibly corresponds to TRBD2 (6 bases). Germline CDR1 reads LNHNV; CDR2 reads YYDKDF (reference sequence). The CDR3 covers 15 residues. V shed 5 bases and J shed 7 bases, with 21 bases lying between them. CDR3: CATSPGGTRLGEQYF. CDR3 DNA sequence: TGTGCCACCAGCCCCGGGGGAACACGCCTCGGAGAGCAGTACTTC.

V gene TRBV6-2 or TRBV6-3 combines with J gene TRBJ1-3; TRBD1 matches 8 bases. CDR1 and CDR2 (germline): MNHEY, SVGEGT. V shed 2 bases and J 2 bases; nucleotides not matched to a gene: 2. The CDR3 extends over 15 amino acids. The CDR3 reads CASSYPGQAGNTIYF. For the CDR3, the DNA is TGTGCCAGCAGTTACCCGGGACAGGCTGGAAACACCATATATTTT.

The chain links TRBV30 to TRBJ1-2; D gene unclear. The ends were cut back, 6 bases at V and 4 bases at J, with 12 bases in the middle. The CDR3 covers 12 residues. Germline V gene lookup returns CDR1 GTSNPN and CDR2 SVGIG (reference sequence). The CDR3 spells CACSATSYGYTF. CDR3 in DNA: TGTGCCTGTTCAGCGACCTCCTATGGCTACACCTTC.

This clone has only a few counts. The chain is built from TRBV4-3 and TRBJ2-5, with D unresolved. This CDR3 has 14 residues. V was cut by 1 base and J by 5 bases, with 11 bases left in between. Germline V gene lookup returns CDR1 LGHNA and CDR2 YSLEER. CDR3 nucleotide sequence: TGCGCCAGCAGCCAAGGGCGGAATAGTGAGACCCAGTACTTC. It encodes CASSQGRNSETQYF.

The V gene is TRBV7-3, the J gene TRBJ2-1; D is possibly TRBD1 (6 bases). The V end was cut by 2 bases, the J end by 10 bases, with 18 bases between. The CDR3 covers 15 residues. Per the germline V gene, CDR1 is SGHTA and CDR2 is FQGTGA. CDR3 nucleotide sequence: TGTGCCAGCAGCTTAGCCACCTACCCAGGGGCCGAGCAGTTCTTC. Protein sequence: CASSLATYPGAEQFF.

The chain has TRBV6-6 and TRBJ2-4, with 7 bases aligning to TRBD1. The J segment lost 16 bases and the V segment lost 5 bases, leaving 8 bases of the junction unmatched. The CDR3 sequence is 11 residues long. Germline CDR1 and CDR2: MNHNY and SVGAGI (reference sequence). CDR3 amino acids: CASSTQGTPYF. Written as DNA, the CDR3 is TGTGCCAGCAGTACACAGGGGACCCCCTACTTC.

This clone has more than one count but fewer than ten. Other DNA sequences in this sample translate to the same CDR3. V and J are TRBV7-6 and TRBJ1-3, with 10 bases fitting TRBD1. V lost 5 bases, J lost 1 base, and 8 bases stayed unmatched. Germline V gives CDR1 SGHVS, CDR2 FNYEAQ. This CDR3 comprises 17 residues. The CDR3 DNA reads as TGTGCCAGCAGCCCGCCCGGACAGGGGGTTTCTGGAAACACCATATATTTT. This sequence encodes CASSPPGQGVSGNTIYF.

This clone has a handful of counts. The chain's CDR3 is CASSSLSADTEAFF. Here the CDR3 DNA reads TGTGCCAGCAGCTCATTATCCGCGGACACTGAAGCTTTCTTT. The chain links TRBV11-2 to TRBJ1-1; D gene uncertain. The V gene lost 4 bases and the J gene lost 3 bases, with 12 bases spanning the gap. In germline, CDR1 is SGHAT, CDR2 FQNNGV. CDR3 length equals 14 residues.

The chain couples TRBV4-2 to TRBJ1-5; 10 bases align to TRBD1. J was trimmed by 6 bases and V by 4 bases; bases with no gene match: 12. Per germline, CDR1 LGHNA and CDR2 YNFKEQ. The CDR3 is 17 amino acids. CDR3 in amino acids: CASSPDRGLGGSQPQHF. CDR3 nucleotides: TGTGCCAGCAGCCCAGACAGGGGGCTAGGGGGCTCTCAGCCCCAGCATTTT.

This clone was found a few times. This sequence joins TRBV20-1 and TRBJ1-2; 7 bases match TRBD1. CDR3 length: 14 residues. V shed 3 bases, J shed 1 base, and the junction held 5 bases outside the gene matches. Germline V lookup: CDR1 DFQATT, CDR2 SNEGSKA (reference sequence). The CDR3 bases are TGCAGTGCTAGTACCGGGACAGATAACTATGGCTACACCTTC. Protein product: CSASTGTDNYGYTF.

The CDR3 DNA is TGTGCCAGCAAGGCGGGGGACAGGGTCGACGAGCAGTACTTC. Protein: CASKAGDRVDEQYF. The genes are TRBV2 and TRBJ2-7, with 9 positions matching TRBD1. The CDR3 loop spans 14 amino acids. Unmatched junction bases numbered 9, after V lost 7 bases and J lost 5 bases. Per the germline V gene, CDR1 is SNHLY and CDR2 is FYNNEI.

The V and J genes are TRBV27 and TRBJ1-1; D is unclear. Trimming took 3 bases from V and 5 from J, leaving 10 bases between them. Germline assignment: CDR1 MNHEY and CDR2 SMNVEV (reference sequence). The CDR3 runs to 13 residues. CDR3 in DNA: TGTGCCAGCAGTTTGACGATGAGGACTGAAGCTTTCTTT. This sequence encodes CASSLTMRTEAFF.

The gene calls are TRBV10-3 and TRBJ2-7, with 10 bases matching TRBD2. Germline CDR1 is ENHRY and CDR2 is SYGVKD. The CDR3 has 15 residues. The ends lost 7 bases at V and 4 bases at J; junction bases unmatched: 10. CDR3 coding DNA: TGTGCCATCAAGCCAGCGGGAGGGGGCAAATACGAGCAGTACTTC. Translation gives CAIKPAGGGKYEQYF.

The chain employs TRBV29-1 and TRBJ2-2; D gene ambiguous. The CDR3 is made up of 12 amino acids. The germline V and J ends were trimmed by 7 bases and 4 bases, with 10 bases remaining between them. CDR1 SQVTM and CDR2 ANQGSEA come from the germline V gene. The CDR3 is CSAISVTGELFF. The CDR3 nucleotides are TGCAGCGCTATCAGTGTCACCGGGGAGCTGTTTTTT.

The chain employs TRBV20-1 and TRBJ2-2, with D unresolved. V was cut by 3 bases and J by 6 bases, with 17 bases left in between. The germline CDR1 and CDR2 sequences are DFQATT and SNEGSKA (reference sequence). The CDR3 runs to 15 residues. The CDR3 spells CSASNYGSPAGELFF. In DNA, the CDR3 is TGCAGTGCTAGTAATTACGGGTCGCCCGCCGGGGAGCTGTTTTTT.